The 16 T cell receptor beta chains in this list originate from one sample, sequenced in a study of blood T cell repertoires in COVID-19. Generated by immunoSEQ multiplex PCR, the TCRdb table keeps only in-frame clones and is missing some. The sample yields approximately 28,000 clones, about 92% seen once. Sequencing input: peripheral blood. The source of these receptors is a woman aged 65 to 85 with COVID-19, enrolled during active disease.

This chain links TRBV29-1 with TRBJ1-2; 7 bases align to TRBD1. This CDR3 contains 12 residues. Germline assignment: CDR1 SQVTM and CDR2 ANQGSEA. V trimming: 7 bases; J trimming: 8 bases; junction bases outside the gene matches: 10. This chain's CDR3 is CSAGDSISGYTF. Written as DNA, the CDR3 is TGCAGCGCAGGGGACAGCATCTCGGGCTACACCTTC.

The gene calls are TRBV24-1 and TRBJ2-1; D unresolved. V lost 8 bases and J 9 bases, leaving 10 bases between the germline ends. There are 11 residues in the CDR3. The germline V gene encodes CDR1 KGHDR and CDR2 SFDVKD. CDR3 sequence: CATMRLGEQFF. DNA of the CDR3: TGTGCCACCATGAGGCTCGGTGAGCAGTTCTTC.

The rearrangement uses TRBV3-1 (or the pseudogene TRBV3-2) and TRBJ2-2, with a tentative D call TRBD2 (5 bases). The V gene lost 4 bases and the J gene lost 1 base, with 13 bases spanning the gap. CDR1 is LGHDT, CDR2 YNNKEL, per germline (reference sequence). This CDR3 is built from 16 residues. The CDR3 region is CASSLLALQNTGELFF. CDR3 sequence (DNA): TGTGCCAGCAGCCTCCTAGCCCTTCAGAACACCGGGGAGCTGTTTTTT.

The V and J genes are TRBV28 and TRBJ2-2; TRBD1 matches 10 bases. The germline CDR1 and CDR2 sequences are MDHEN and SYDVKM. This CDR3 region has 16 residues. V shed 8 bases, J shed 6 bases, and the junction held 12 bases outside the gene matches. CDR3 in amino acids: CASRARDRGLPGELFF. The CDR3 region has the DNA TGTGCCAGCCGAGCGCGGGACAGGGGACTCCCCGGGGAGCTGTTTTTT.

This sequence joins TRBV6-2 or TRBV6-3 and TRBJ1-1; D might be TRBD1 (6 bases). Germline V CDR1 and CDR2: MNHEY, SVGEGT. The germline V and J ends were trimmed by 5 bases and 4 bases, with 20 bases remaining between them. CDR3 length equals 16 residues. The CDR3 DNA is TGTGCCAGCAGTAACCGGGACACCCTCGCCAGCACTGAAGCTTTCTTT. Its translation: CASSNRDTLASTEAFF.

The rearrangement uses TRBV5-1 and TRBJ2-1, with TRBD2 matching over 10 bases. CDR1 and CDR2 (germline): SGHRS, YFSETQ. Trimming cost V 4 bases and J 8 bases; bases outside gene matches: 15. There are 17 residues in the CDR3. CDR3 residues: CASSPALGAGGSHEQFF. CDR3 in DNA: TGCGCCAGCAGCCCCGCCCTGGGAGCGGGAGGGAGCCATGAGCAGTTCTTC.

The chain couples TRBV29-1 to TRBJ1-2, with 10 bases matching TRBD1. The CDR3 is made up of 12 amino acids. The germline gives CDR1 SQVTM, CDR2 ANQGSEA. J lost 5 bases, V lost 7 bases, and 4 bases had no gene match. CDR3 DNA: TGCAGCGGAGGGACAGGGGCTTATGGCTACACCTTC. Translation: CSGGTGAYGYTF.

CDR3 sequence reads: CASGPWTGDSFSGNTIYF. The CDR3 bases are TGTGCCAGCGGCCCCTGGACAGGGGACTCCTTCTCTGGAAACACCATATATTTT. The rearrangement uses TRBV7-9 and TRBJ1-3; TRBD1 aligns across 9 bases. The CDR3 covers 18 residues. Germline V gene sequence: CDR1 SEHNR, CDR2 FQNEAQ (reference sequence). With V trimmed by 8 bases and J by 0 bases, 14 bases remained unmatched.

In DNA form, the CDR3 reads TGTGCCAGCAGTTTACAGGGAAACTATGGCTACACCTTC. It yields the protein CASSLQGNYGYTF. The V and J genes are TRBV28 and TRBJ1-2; perhaps TRBD1 as D (5 bases). Germline V CDR1 and CDR2: MDHEN, SYDVKM. The CDR3 sequence is 13 residues long. V was trimmed by 2 bases and J by 2 bases, leaving 6 bases between them.

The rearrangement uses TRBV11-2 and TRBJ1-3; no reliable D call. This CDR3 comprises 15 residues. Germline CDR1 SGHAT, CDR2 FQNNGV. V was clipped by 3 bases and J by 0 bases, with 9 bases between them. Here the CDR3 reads CASSFLEGSGNTIYF. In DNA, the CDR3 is TGTGCCAGCAGCTTTTTGGAGGGCTCTGGAAACACCATATATTTT.

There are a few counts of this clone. The CDR3 DNA is TGTGCCAGCAGCTTACCCAGGGGTGAGCAGTTCTTC. Its protein product is CASSLPRGEQFF. V is TRBV11-2 and J is TRBJ2-1; D may be TRBD1 (6 bases). CDR1 and CDR2 (germline): SGHAT, FQNNGV. V gave up 2 bases and J gave up 9 bases, with 8 bases separating them. The CDR3 length is 12 residues.

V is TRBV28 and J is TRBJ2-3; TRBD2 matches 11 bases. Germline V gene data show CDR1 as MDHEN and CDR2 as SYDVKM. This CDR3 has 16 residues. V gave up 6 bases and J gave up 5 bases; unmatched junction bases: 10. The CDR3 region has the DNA TGTGCCAGCAGCTTTTCACTAGCGGGAGTGGGAGATACGCAGTATTTT. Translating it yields CASSFSLAGVGDTQYF.

CDR3 coding DNA: TGTGCCAGCAGCTTTACAGGAGATTCACCCCTCCACTTT. This gives the protein CASSFTGDSPLHF. The chain combines TRBV7-9 with TRBJ1-6; possible D gene TRBD1, 5 bases. Germline V gene data show CDR1 as SEHNR and CDR2 as FQNEAQ (reference sequence). V lost 3 bases, J lost 8 bases, and 8 bases lay in between. The length of the CDR3 is 13 residues.

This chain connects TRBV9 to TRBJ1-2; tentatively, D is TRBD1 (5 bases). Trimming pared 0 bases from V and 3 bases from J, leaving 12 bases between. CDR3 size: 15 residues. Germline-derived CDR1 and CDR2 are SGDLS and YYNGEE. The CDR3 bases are TGTGCCAGCAGCGTAGGGGGGGTGCCTGACTATGGCTACACCTTC. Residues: CASSVGGVPDYGYTF.

The CDR3 is CATSDAPGQGMQTQYF. The CDR3 region has the DNA TGTGCCACCAGTGACGCCCCGGGACAGGGTATGCAGACCCAGTACTTC. The V and J genes are TRBV24-1 and TRBJ2-5; 9 positions match TRBD1. The CDR3 totals 16 residues. V dropped 4 bases and J dropped 6; count of bases not matched to a gene: 11. Germline-derived CDR1 and CDR2 are KGHDR and SFDVKD.

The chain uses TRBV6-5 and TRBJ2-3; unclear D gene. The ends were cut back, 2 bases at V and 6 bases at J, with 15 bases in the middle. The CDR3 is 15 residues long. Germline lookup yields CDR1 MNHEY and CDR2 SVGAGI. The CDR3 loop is CASSYGEQWADTQYF. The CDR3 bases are TGTGCCAGCAGTTACGGTGAGCAGTGGGCGGATACGCAGTATTTT.